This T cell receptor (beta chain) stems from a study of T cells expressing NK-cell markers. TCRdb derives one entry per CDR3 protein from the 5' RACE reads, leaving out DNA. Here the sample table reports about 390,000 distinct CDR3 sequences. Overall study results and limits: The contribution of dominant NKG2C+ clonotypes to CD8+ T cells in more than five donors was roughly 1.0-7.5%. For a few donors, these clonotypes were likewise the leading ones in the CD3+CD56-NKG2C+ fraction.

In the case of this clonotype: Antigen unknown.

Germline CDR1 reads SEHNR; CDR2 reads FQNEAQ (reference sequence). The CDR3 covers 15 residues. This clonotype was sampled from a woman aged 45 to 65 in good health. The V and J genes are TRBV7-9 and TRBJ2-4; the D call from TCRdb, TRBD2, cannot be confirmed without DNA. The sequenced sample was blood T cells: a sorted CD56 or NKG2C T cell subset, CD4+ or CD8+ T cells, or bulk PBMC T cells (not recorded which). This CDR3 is CASSSNRAHVTIQYF.